This T cell receptor (beta chain) derives from a study of blood T cell repertoires in COVID-19 (dated by TCRdb to 2018 to 2021). Looking at the study overall: Collaborator samples came from the United States, Italy and Spain and covered acute and convalescent phases of COVID-19. The prospective study material was composed of cDNA or gDNA derived from T cells, B-cell-depleted T cells, or PBMCs. Subjects who had been exposed to COVID-19, were actively infected with it, or had recovered from it provided the deeply sampled blood TCRbeta repertoires that made up the dataset. The repertoires were released in a freely available public database intended as a resource for research on the immune response to SARS-CoV-2. Samples were obtained from the ongoing ImmuneRACE study (first 160 participants) and from some 1,200 subjects provided by 6 global collaborators. A de-identified subject ID, COVID-19 status, age in years and sex were almost always included in the sample metadata. HLA class I and class II types, where available, came from metadata supplied by the sample provider rather than from assay-based typing. Results and caveats for the whole study, not just this receptor: The amount of clinical and demographic metadata varied by source and participant and was provided uncurated.

From the cysteine up to the phenylalanine, the CDR3 has a length of 14 residues. Solely the CDR3 DNA is kept, with 42 bases framed from the first base. CDR1 is given as SEHNR and CDR2 as FQNEAQ, both from the germline V gene (reference sequence). The trim is 5 bases for V and 2 bases for J, with a gap of 12 bases between the germline ends. On this clone itself: The clone's antigen remains unknown. No much larger clone exists at a distance of one base, and base qualities are not known.

Participants in the prospective study were enrolled through a virtual design, were aged roughly 18 to 90 years, and lived in approximately 25 United States geographic areas. Cohort assignment in the prospective study relied on participant-reported clinical history from a screening survey and a study questionnaire. ImmuneRACE Cohort 3 recovered participants were defined by two consecutive negative NP/OP PCR tests, healthcare professional clearance, or symptom resolution. Mobile phlebotomists in the prospective study collected whole blood, serum and a nasopharyngeal or oropharyngeal swab from every participant. Additional blood draws and questionnaires over a 2-month period could optionally be provided by prospective study participants. Before DNA extraction, prospective study blood samples were shipped either frozen or at room temperature. The immunoSEQ Assay, a bias-controlled multiplex PCR, was used to amplify TCRbeta CDR3 regions from genomic DNA. The paper's processing steps were these. Nucleated cell counts per sample were estimated from amplification of reference gene primers within the assay. Sequence reads were collapsed and filtered to measure the absolute abundance of every unique TCRbeta CDR3 rearrangement. For each sample, productive Simpson clonality was calculated as the square root of Simpson's diversity index over productive rearrangements. Here the immuneACCESS table is served through TCRdb, limited to in-frame sequences with V and J called. Missing clones are a known gap in these copies; in checked studies unresolved V genes cover under half, and the rest lacks a known reason. V and J calls and clone size are copied from that table; D and trimming were computed from the DNA. Within this sample are almost 500,000 clones, with 80% to 90% of them counted one time only. The top ten hold under 9.5% of the sample.

Sequencing was carried out using PBMCs or T cells enriched from blood (not recorded which). The chain is made from TRBV7-9 and TRBJ1-2; 6 matching bases give a weak D call of TRBD1. This sequence originates from a woman between 55 and 75 years old who had recovered from COVID-19. Here is the DNA: TGTGCCAGCAGCGATCACACAGGGAACTATGGCTACACCTTC. This codes for CASSDHTGNYGYTF.